The 22 T cell receptor beta chains below were found in one sample sequenced in a study of blood T cell repertoires in COVID-19. The assay was immunoSEQ multiplex PCR, and TCRdb's table has in-frame clones only and misses some. The top ten clones hold roughly 0.25% of a sample with just over 650,000 clones, about nine tenths of them seen once. Sequencing was carried out using peripheral blood. These receptors were obtained from a woman aged 18-29 years with acute or convalescent COVID-19.

The sample holds a few counts of this clone. V gene TRBV4-2 combines with J gene TRBJ1-6; perhaps TRBD1 as D (5 bases). The ends were cut back, 4 bases at V and 6 bases at J, with 13 bases in the middle. The CDR3 is 15 residues long. CDR1 is LGHNA, CDR2 YNFKEQ, per germline. The CDR3 here is CASSPPGHSNSPLHF. The CDR3 region has the DNA TGTGCCAGCAGCCCGCCTGGACACAGTAATTCACCCCTCCACTTT.

This rearrangement joins TRBV18 to TRBJ1-4; 7 bases match TRBD1. Germline CDR1 and CDR2: KGHSH and LQKENI. The CDR3 length is 15 residues. J gave up 5 bases and V 4 bases, and 7 bases lay outside the gene matches. CDR3 loop: CASSRVRDSNEKLFF. The CDR3 DNA is TGTGCCAGCTCACGCGTCCGGGACAGCAATGAAAAACTGTTTTTT.

V gene TRBV5-1 combines with J gene TRBJ2-1, with TRBD1 matching 7 bases. The V and J ends lost 0 bases and 4 bases, in that order; junction bases with no gene match: 10. Looked up from germline, CDR1 is SGHRS and CDR2 is YFSETQ. The CDR3 contains 17 residues. This chain's CDR3 is CASSLVETGMSYNEQFF. The CDR3 DNA reads as TGCGCCAGCAGCTTGGTCGAGACAGGGATGAGTTACAATGAGCAGTTCTTC.

The chain employs TRBV10-3 and TRBJ1-5; 8 bases agree with TRBD1. J lost 4 bases, V lost 4 bases, and 3 bases had no gene match. The CDR3 runs 14 residues. CDR1 and CDR2 (germline): ENHRY, SYGVKD. CDR3 nucleotides: TGTGCCATCAGTGGGGGACAGGCGAATCAGCCCCAGCATTTT. This sequence encodes CAISGGQANQPQHF.

V gene TRBV12-5 combines with J gene TRBJ2-1; D might be TRBD2 (6 bases). Germline V gene lookup returns CDR1 LGHNT and CDR2 FRNRAP. Trimming stripped 0 bases from V and 0 bases from J, with 12 bases between. The CDR3 covers 17 residues. The CDR3 protein is CASGLVLARSSYNEQFF. CDR3 nucleotide sequence: TGTGCTAGTGGTTTGGTACTAGCAAGAAGCTCCTACAATGAGCAGTTCTTC.

V and J are TRBV5-1 and TRBJ1-1; 8 bases match TRBD1. With V trimmed by 0 bases and J by 0 bases, 4 bases remained unmatched. This CDR3 is 16 amino acids long. CDR1 SGHRS and CDR2 YFSETQ come from the germline V gene. The CDR3 bases are TGCGCCAGCAGCTTGGCACAGGGGGGACTGAACACTGAAGCTTTCTTT. Encoded protein: CASSLAQGGLNTEAFF.

This clone was counted between two and nine times. The chain uses TRBV3-1 (or the pseudogene TRBV3-2) and TRBJ1-3; D might be TRBD1 (6 bases). Germline V gene data show CDR1 as LGHDT and CDR2 as YNNKEL (reference sequence). The germline V and J ends were trimmed by 4 bases and 4 bases, with 14 bases remaining between them. This CDR3 has 15 residues. The CDR3 region is CASSLLGATGNTIYF. The CDR3 DNA sequence: TGTGCCAGCAGCCTACTGGGGGCAACGGGAAACACCATATATTTT.

This chain connects TRBV25-1 to TRBJ1-2; a possible D gene is TRBD1 (6 bases). CDR3 length equals 14 residues. V was shortened by 7 bases and J by 8 bases, with 20 bases between the two germline ends. Germline V gene lookup returns CDR1 MGHDK and CDR2 SYGVNS. The CDR3 DNA sequence: TGTGCCAGCAACCCGGGGACACCCGTTGGCGGCTACACCTTC. It translates to CASNPGTPVGGYTF.

The chain employs TRBV5-4 and TRBJ2-1; D is uncertain. V was pared by 0 bases and J by 9 bases, with 7 bases between. This CDR3 has 12 residues. The germline gives CDR1 SGHNT, CDR2 YYREEE (reference sequence). CDR3 loop: CASSLESREQFF. In nucleotides, the CDR3 is TGTGCCAGCAGCTTGGAGAGCCGTGAGCAGTTCTTC.

The chain links TRBV25-1 to TRBJ1-2; possibly TRBD1 for D (5 bases). V shed 0 bases and J shed 8 bases, with 16 bases lying between them. The CDR3 extends over 15 amino acids. Germline V gives CDR1 MGHDK, CDR2 SYGVNS. The CDR3 DNA follows: TGTGCCAGCAGTGAATACTTGCGGGGCACCACGGGCTACACCTTC. It translates to CASSEYLRGTTGYTF.

The chain has TRBV27 and TRBJ1-1; TRBD1 is a possible D gene (5 bases). With 3 bases removed from V and 8 bases from J, the gap between germline ends came to 22 bases. CDR1 is MNHEY, CDR2 SMNVEV, per germline (reference sequence). The CDR3 has 16 residues. The CDR3 nucleotides read TGTGCCAGCAGTTTTGTTTCAGGTGGGGGGGGTAAGGAAGCTTTCTTT. This encodes CASSFVSGGGGKEAFF.

The V gene is TRBV28, the J gene TRBJ1-3, with 7 nucleotides matching TRBD1. The germline V gene has CDR1 MDHEN and CDR2 SYDVKM. This CDR3 spans 15 amino acids. Trimming took 5 bases from V and 1 from J; bases not matched to a gene: 5. CDR3 nucleotides: TGTGCCAGCAGTCCCCAGGGGGTGTCTGGAAACACCATATATTTT. Its translation: CASSPQGVSGNTIYF.

The chain recombines TRBV9 with TRBJ1-3; D uncertain. Trimming pared 3 bases from V and 1 base from J, leaving 14 bases between. This CDR3 has 16 residues. Germline V gene sequence: CDR1 SGDLS, CDR2 YYNGEE. The CDR3 region is CASSGSPQSSGNTIYF. CDR3 DNA sequence: TGTGCCAGCAGCGGATCTCCACAGAGTTCTGGAAACACCATATATTTT.

In DNA, the CDR3 is TGTGCCAGCAGCGTAAGTCCTAGCGGGGACACAGATACGCAGTATTTT. It encodes CASSVSPSGDTDTQYF. The chain is built from TRBV9 and TRBJ2-3; 9 nucleotides line up with TRBD2. Per germline, CDR1 SGDLS and CDR2 YYNGEE. This CDR3 spans 16 amino acids. Trimming took 1 base from V and 2 from J; bases not matched to a gene: 5.

CDR3 DNA: TGTGCCAGCAGCTACCCCACTAGCGGGGGAAGCACAGATACGCAGTATTTT. This gives the protein CASSYPTSGGSTDTQYF. This sequence joins TRBV5-6 and TRBJ2-3; 11 bases map to TRBD2. Per germline, CDR1 SGHDT and CDR2 YYEEEE. The CDR3 is 17 residues long. The J segment lost 0 bases and the V segment lost 3 bases, leaving 6 bases of the junction unmatched.

The V call is TRBV6-1, the J call TRBJ2-1; 7 bases fit TRBD2. V lost 1 base and J lost 1; bases outside the gene matches: 1. This CDR3 contains 15 residues. Germline values: CDR1 MNHNS, CDR2 SASEGT. Here the CDR3 reads CASSEGEGSYNEQFF. CDR3 sequence (DNA): TGTGCCAGCAGTGAAGGGGAGGGGTCCTACAATGAGCAGTTCTTC.

This chain links TRBV27 with TRBJ2-1, with TRBD2 identical over 11 bases. Germline values: CDR1 MNHEY, CDR2 SMNVEV (reference sequence). The V segment lost 2 bases and the J segment 10 bases; nucleotides outside the gene matches: 4. The CDR3 contains 14 residues. The CDR3, as DNA: TGTGCCAGCAGTTTAGTAGCGGGGGGGCGGGAGCAGTTCTTC. It yields the protein CASSLVAGGREQFF.

This chain links TRBV19 with TRBJ2-2; D might be TRBD1 (6 bases). Per germline, CDR1 LNHDA and CDR2 SQIVND (reference sequence). The length of the CDR3 is 14 residues. V gave up 7 bases and J gave up 6 bases, with 15 bases separating them. CDR3 loop: CASTTQGLSGELFF. DNA for the CDR3: TGTGCCAGTACAACACAGGGCTTATCCGGGGAGCTGTTTTTT.

V and J are TRBV5-1 and TRBJ1-4; a possible D gene is TRBD1 (5 bases). The V end was cut by 1 base, the J end by 0 bases, with 10 bases between. The CDR3 is made up of 16 amino acids. Germline CDR1 is SGHRS and CDR2 is YFSETQ. This CDR3 is CASSLRGLATNEKLFF. The CDR3 DNA reads TGCGCCAGCAGCTTGAGGGGCCTTGCAACTAATGAAAAACTGTTTTTT. The variable domain in full, with the rest retrieved from reference TRBV5-1 and TRBJ1-4, is KAGVTQTPRYLIKTRGQQVTLSCSPISGHRSVSWYQQTPGQGLQFLFEYFSETQRNKGNFPGRFSGRQFSNSRSEMNVSTLELGDSALYLCASSLRGLATNEKLFFGSGTQLSVL.

The CDR3 nucleotides are TGTGCCAGCAGAGGCCGGGACAGGTTCGGAATGGGGTATGGCTACACCTTC. Its protein is CASRGRDRFGMGYGYTF. The chain combines TRBV9 with TRBJ1-2, with TRBD1 identical over 8 bases. The CDR3 is made up of 17 amino acids. V lost 5 bases to trimming and J lost 5 bases; unmatched junction nucleotides: 17. Germline CDR1 SGDLS, CDR2 YYNGEE.

V usage is TRBV7-6 and J usage is TRBJ1-4, with 10 bases lining up with TRBD1. The V segment lost 0 bases and the J segment 9 bases; nucleotides outside the gene matches: 4. The CDR3 is made up of 15 amino acids. Germline V gene sequence: CDR1 SGHVS, CDR2 FNYEAQ. CDR3 residues: CASSLAETGGQKLFF. DNA of the CDR3: TGTGCCAGCAGCTTAGCCGAGACAGGGGGCCAAAAACTGTTTTTT.

The rearrangement uses TRBV18 and TRBJ1-5; TRBD1 agrees at 7 bases. CDR1 is KGHSH and CDR2 is LQKENI in the germline V gene. There are 14 residues in the CDR3. V lost 6 bases and J lost 1; bases outside the gene matches: 3. CDR3 coding DNA: TGTGCCAGCTCGGGACAGATGAGCAATCAGCCCCAGCATTTT. This sequence encodes CASSGQMSNQPQHF.